A single sample is the source of the 32 T cell receptor beta chains below, sequenced in a study of blood T cells in healthy people across ages. The use of a sample-barcoded 5' primer and a J-beta primer mix characterized a second PCR of about 7 to 12 cycles. TCRdb passed the 5' RACE reads through MiXCR, listing each CDR3 protein once. The sample lists about 600,000 distinct CDR3 sequences; 40% to 50% were seen once. The sample comprised blood. Every receptor here comes from a man older than 75 in good health.

Worth noting for this clonotype: The junction does not match germline at one end; this may be a read error. The V and J genes are TRBV6-6 and TRBJ2-7; D is unresolved. Germline V gene lookup returns CDR1 MNHNY and CDR2 SVGAGI (reference sequence). This CDR3 is built from 14 residues. CDR3 region: CASSDSTGESEQYF. CDR3 nucleotides: TGTGCCAGCAGTGACTCGACGGGTGAGAGTGAGCAGTACTTC.

This chain uses TRBV7-9 with TRBJ2-3; 8 bases map to TRBD2. V dropped 5 bases and J dropped 2; count of bases not matched to a gene: 6. Germline CDR1 SEHNR, CDR2 FQNEAQ (reference sequence). CDR3 size: 15 residues. CDR3 protein: CASSTRLANTDTQYF. The CDR3 bases are TGTGCCAGCAGCACCCGACTAGCGAACACAGATACGCAGTATTTT.

The rearrangement uses TRBV6-6 and TRBJ1-2; a weak D match, TRBD1 (5 bases). The V end was cut by 6 bases, the J end by 6 bases, with 17 bases between. Germline V gene data show CDR1 as MNHNY and CDR2 as SVGAGI (reference sequence). There are 14 residues in the CDR3. This chain's CDR3 is CASSKEGLGNGYTF. CDR3 coding DNA: TGTGCCAGCAGCAAGGAGGGGTTAGGGAATGGCTACACCTTC.

The chain has TRBV28 and TRBJ2-3, with TRBD1 matching 7 bases. CDR3 length: 17 residues. The V gene's germline CDR1 is MDHEN and CDR2 SYDVKM. Losses at the gene ends were 3 bases for V and 6 bases for J; bases not matched to a gene: 15. DNA for the CDR3: TGTGCCAGCAGTTTTGTCGGTAACAGGGGCCGTCGGGATACGCAGTATTTT. It is translated as CASSFVGNRGRRDTQYF.

This chain joins TRBV4-2 and TRBJ2-4; D may be TRBD1 (5 bases). CDR3 length: 14 residues. Trimming shortened V by 4 bases and J by 8 bases, and 15 bases separated the two germline ends. Germline values: CDR1 LGHNA, CDR2 YNFKEQ. The CDR3 sequence: CASSLGQLRDIQYF. In DNA form, the CDR3 reads TGTGCCAGCAGCCTAGGACAACTAAGAGACATTCAGTACTTC.

This chain uses TRBV12-3 or TRBV12-4 with TRBJ1-6; 9 positions agree with TRBD1. The CDR3 runs to 15 residues. The trim removed 6 bases at V and 4 bases at J, leaving 4 bases unmatched. The CDR3: CASSPGQGYNSPLHF. Written as DNA, the CDR3 is TGTGCCAGCAGCCCCGGACAGGGGTATAATTCACCCCTCCACTTT.

The chain's CDR3 is CASSPGTTGGDYGYTF. DNA for the CDR3: TGCGCCAGCAGCCCCGGGACGACGGGTGGGGACTATGGCTACACCTTC. The chain uses TRBV4-3 and TRBJ1-2; D is possibly TRBD1 (5 bases). The germline V and J ends were trimmed by 4 bases and 3 bases, with 18 bases remaining between them. This CDR3 region has 16 residues. Germline lookup yields CDR1 LGHNA and CDR2 YSLEER.

This clonotype was seen many times. The chain links TRBV7-9 to TRBJ1-2, with D perhaps TRBD1 (5 bases). The CDR3 is made up of 16 amino acids. Germline loops: CDR1 SEHNR, CDR2 FQNEAQ (reference sequence). Trimming left V 0 bases short and J 1 base short, with 12 bases between. The CDR3 DNA reads TGTGCCAGCAGCTTAGCTGCTACAGGACTTAACTATGGCTACACCTTC. It translates to CASSLAATGLNYGYTF.

The V call is TRBV4-2, the J call TRBJ1-6; 12 bases map to TRBD1. Germline lookup yields CDR1 LGHNA and CDR2 YNFKEQ. This CDR3 region has 15 residues. The junction had 5 bases not matched to a gene; V was cut back by 2 bases and J by 12 bases. The CDR3 DNA follows: TGTGCCAGCAGCCAACAGGGACAGGGGGCGAGACCCCTCCACTTT. It yields the protein CASSQQGQGARPLHF.

A few counts support this clonotype. The genes are TRBV12-3 or TRBV12-4 and TRBJ2-6; D might be TRBD1 or TRBD2, each matching 5 bases. The CDR3 contains 15 residues. The V end lost 5 bases, the J end lost 2 bases, and 10 bases lay between the germline ends. The CDR3 DNA reads as TGTGCCAGCAGTCCAAGGGGACCTGGGGCCAACGTCCTGACTTTC. Translating gives CASSPRGPGANVLTF.

This clonotype was recorded at least ten times. The chain joins TRBV6-6 to TRBJ1-6; D gene ambiguous. Germline loops: CDR1 MNHNY, CDR2 SVGAGI (reference sequence). V was pared by 0 bases and J by 5 bases, with 14 bases between. CDR3 length: 17 residues. Here the CDR3 DNA reads TGTGCCAGCAGTTACTCATCGACCCAAAGGAATAATTCACCCCTCCACTTT. This translates into CASSYSSTQRNNSPLHF.

This clonotype was observed a few times. The V call is TRBV3-1, the J call TRBJ1-5; 7 nucleotides align to TRBD1. The CDR3 totals 14 residues. J was trimmed by 1 base and V by 3 bases; bases with no gene match: 0. Germline V gene sequence: CDR1 LGHDT, CDR2 YNNKEL (reference sequence). In DNA, the CDR3 is TGTGCCAGCAGCCAGGGACAGAGCAATCAGCCCCAGCATTTT. Its translation: CASSQGQSNQPQHF.

The CDR3 bases are TGTGCCAGCAGGGAAGAGACAGGCTGGTACCAAGAGACCCAGTACTTC. It specifies CASREETGWYQETQYF. This chain joins TRBV6-2 or TRBV6-3 and TRBJ2-5; a possible D gene is TRBD1 (6 bases). V was shortened by 6 bases and J by 0 bases, with 17 bases between the two germline ends. The CDR3 length is 16 residues. Germline assignment: CDR1 MNHEY and CDR2 SVGEGT.

This clonotype was counted between two and nine times. The DNA of the CDR3 is TGCAGTGCCCTGGGGGGACGGGGGGATTCCTACGAGCAGTACTTC. Protein product: CSALGGRGDSYEQYF. The genes are TRBV20-1 and TRBJ2-7; 7 bases are shared with TRBD2. Germline V gives CDR1 DFQATT, CDR2 SNEGSKA (reference sequence). The CDR3 contains 15 residues. The J segment lost 1 base and the V segment lost 6 bases, leaving 12 bases of the junction unmatched.

This chain connects TRBV7-2 to TRBJ2-5, with TRBD1 matching 8 bases. The J call may not be correct, given that the DNA end is closer to TRBJ2-7. The CDR3 length is 16 residues. CDR1 is SGHTA, CDR2 FQGNSA, per germline. CDR3 sequence (DNA): TGTGCCAGCAGCTTAGGGGCCGGGACAGGTTACTACGAGCAGTACTTC. Translated, it gives CASSLGAGTGYYEQYF.

This clonotype was counted between two and nine times. V and J are TRBV28 and TRBJ2-7; 14 positions match TRBD2. The CDR3 is 16 residues long. The germline gives CDR1 MDHEN, CDR2 SYDVKM. V shed 4 bases, J shed 4 bases, and the junction held 6 bases outside the gene matches. The CDR3, as DNA: TGTGCCAGCAGTTCCCCCGGGACTAGCGGGAGTTACGAGCAGTACTTC. Its protein product is CASSSPGTSGSYEQYF.

The V gene is TRBV24-1, the J gene TRBJ2-1; D is unresolved. This CDR3 spans 11 amino acids. Germline CDR1 is KGHDR and CDR2 is SFDVKD. Trimming shortened V by 0 bases and J by 10 bases, and 3 bases separated the two germline ends. The CDR3 is CATSDLYEQFF. CDR3 sequence (DNA): TGTGCCACCAGTGATTTGTACGAGCAGTTCTTC.

This clonotype was observed many times. The chain joins TRBV6-6 to TRBJ2-2; D gene uncertain. Looked up from germline, CDR1 is MNHNY and CDR2 is SVGAGI (reference sequence). The CDR3 totals 17 residues. The V end lost 6 bases, the J end lost 5 bases, and 22 bases lay between the germline ends. The CDR3 coding sequence is TGTGCCAGCAGCCCCCTACACGGGCAGTCTACTACCGGGGAGCTGTTTTTT. Its translation: CASSPLHGQSTTGELFF.

The rearrangement joins TRBV20-1 to TRBJ2-1; 9 bases map to TRBD2. The J segment lost 4 bases and the V segment lost 5 bases, leaving 12 bases of the junction unmatched. Germline V lookup: CDR1 DFQATT, CDR2 SNEGSKA (reference sequence). CDR3 size: 16 residues. The CDR3 protein is CSAFLAGNPLYNEQFF. CDR3 nucleotides: TGCAGTGCTTTCCTAGCGGGGAACCCTCTTTACAATGAGCAGTTCTTC.

This rearrangement joins TRBV5-1 to TRBJ2-1; 10 bases fit TRBD2. V shed 3 bases, J shed 10 bases, and the junction held 10 bases outside the gene matches. Germline V gene data show CDR1 as SGHRS and CDR2 as YFSETQ. The CDR3 length is 15 residues. The DNA for the CDR3 is TGCGCCAGCAGCTACCTAGCGGGGGTGAGCGGCGAGCAGTTCTTC. As protein: CASSYLAGVSGEQFF. Variable domain in full (rest from reference TRBV5-1 and TRBJ2-1): KAGVTQTPRYLIKTRGQQVTLSCSPISGHRSVSWYQQTPGQGLQFLFEYFSETQRNKGNFPGRFSGRQFSNSRSEMNVSTLELGDSALYLCASSYLAGVSGEQFFGPGTRLTVL.

V gene TRBV7-2 combines with J gene TRBJ2-3; D gene unclear. Looked up from germline, CDR1 is SGHTA and CDR2 is FQGNSA. Trimming removed 3 bases from V and 6 bases from J, with 16 bases in between. The CDR3 consists of 15 residues. CDR3: CASSFATHETDTQYF. In nucleotides, the CDR3 is TGTGCCAGCAGCTTTGCCACTCATGAGACGGATACGCAGTATTTT. The full variable domain, its missing parts supplied by reference TRBV7-2 and TRBJ2-3, is GAGVSQSPSNKVTEKGKDVELRCDPISGHTALYWYRQSLGQGLEFLIYFQGNSAPDKSGLPSDRFSAERTGGSVSTLTIQRTQQEDSAVYLCASSFATHETDTQYFGPGTRLTVL.

The chain is built from TRBV3-1 and TRBJ2-5; possible D gene TRBD2, 6 bases. Germline V CDR1 and CDR2: LGHDT, YNNKEL (reference sequence). Trimming shortened V by 5 bases and J by 5 bases, and 21 bases separated the two germline ends. The CDR3 is made up of 16 amino acids. CDR3 in DNA: TGTGCCAGCAGCGAAGGCGGGACCATCCTGCCGGAGACCCAGTACTTC. It specifies CASSEGGTILPETQYF.

In its sample, this clonotype was seen a few times. The rearrangement uses TRBV18 and TRBJ2-1; TRBD2 is a possible D gene (6 bases). Trimming left V 6 bases short and J 6 bases short, with 18 bases between. In germline, CDR1 is KGHSH, CDR2 LQKENI. The length of the CDR3 is 15 residues. This CDR3 is CASSPSGRAGNEQFF. CDR3 in DNA: TGTGCCAGCTCGCCCAGCGGGCGTGCCGGCAATGAGCAGTTCTTC.

This clonotype has a count of ten or more. The chain uses TRBV29-1 and TRBJ2-5, with D hard to call. V was shortened by 4 bases and J by 5 bases, with 8 bases between the two germline ends. Germline V CDR1 and CDR2: SQVTM, ANQGSEA. The CDR3 loop spans 11 amino acids. In DNA, the CDR3 is TGCAGCGTTGTTGGAGCGGAGACCCAGTACTTC. It codes for CSVVGAETQYF. The full variable domain, with the rest looked up from reference TRBV29-1 and TRBJ2-5, is SAVISQKPSRDICQRGTSLTIQCQVDSQVTMMFWYRQQPGQSLTLIATANQGSEATYESGFVIDKFPISRPNLTFSTLTVSNMSPEDSSIYLCSVVGAETQYFGPGTRLLVL.

The chain recombines TRBV20-1 with TRBJ1-4; weak D call: TRBD1 (6 bases). The germline gives CDR1 DFQATT, CDR2 SNEGSKA (reference sequence). The CDR3 is 13 amino acids. V dropped 4 bases and J dropped 8 bases, with 14 bases sitting between them. The CDR3 region has the DNA TGCAGTGCTAAGCCGGGGGCCCTGGAAAAACTGTTTTTT. Amino acid sequence: CSAKPGALEKLFF.

V usage is TRBV7-9 and J usage is TRBJ2-7; TRBD2 matches at 7 bases. J gave up 4 bases and V 7 bases, and 19 bases lay outside the gene matches. The CDR3 is 17 residues long. Germline CDR1 and CDR2: SEHNR and FQNEAQ (reference sequence). The CDR3 loop reads CASTDSSFRLANYEQYF. The CDR3 coding sequence is TGTGCCAGCACCGATAGCAGCTTCCGACTAGCTAATTACGAGCAGTACTTC.

This clonotype was found many times. J is TRBJ2-3 and V is TRBV25-1; D is possibly TRBD2 (6 bases). Per germline, CDR1 MGHDK and CDR2 SYGVNS. The ends were cut back, 6 bases at V and 2 bases at J, with 18 bases in the middle. The CDR3 has 16 amino acids. CDR3 sequence: CASSPGVAGNTDTQYF. The CDR3 bases are TGTGCCAGCAGCCCCGGAGTGGCGGGAAACACAGATACGCAGTATTTT.

CDR3 sequence (DNA): TGCAGTGCTAGTTTTAGGGGAGAGACCCAGTACTTC. Its translation is CSASFRGETQYF. The chain combines TRBV20-1 with TRBJ2-5; perhaps TRBD1 as D (5 bases). This CDR3 has 12 residues. Germline CDR1 and CDR2: DFQATT and SNEGSKA (reference sequence). The germline V and J ends were trimmed by 3 bases and 4 bases, with 9 bases remaining between them.

The chain is built from TRBV7-9 and TRBJ2-1, with 9 bases fitting TRBD2. J was trimmed by 13 bases and V by 5 bases; bases with no gene match: 15. This CDR3 has 15 amino acids. CDR1 SEHNR and CDR2 FQNEAQ come from the germline V gene (reference sequence). CDR3 nucleotide sequence: TGTGCCAGCAGCCCTCAGCGGGGGGAGGAAGAGACCCAGTTCTTC. As protein: CASSPQRGEEETQFF.

The chain employs TRBV29-1 and TRBJ2-5; D not certain. CDR3 length: 10 amino acids. Between the trimmed V and J ends, which lost 0 bases and 11 bases, there was a span of 7 bases. The germline CDR1 and CDR2 sequences are SQVTM and ANQGSEA. CDR3 DNA: TGCAGCGTTGAAGAGAATGGGCAGTACTTC. This translates into CSVEENGQYF.

The chain uses TRBV20-1 and TRBJ2-7; either TRBD1 or TRBD2 may fit D (5 bases each). Trimming cost V 3 bases and J 4 bases, with 16 bases left between them. CDR1 is DFQATT, CDR2 SNEGSKA, per germline (reference sequence). This CDR3 has 14 residues. CDR3 region: CSASEGSRNYEQYF. In DNA, the CDR3 is TGCAGTGCTAGCGAGGGGTCTAGAAATTACGAGCAGTACTTC.

The gene calls are TRBV20-1 and TRBJ2-1; 9 bases align to TRBD1. Trimming took 5 bases from V and 7 from J; bases not matched to a gene: 12. The CDR3 length is 15 residues. Germline V gene sequence: CDR1 DFQATT, CDR2 SNEGSKA (reference sequence). The CDR3 DNA follows: TGCAGTGCTGAAGGAACAGGGGGCGCTTCAAATGAGCAGTTCTTC. The encoded protein is CSAEGTGGASNEQFF.